The present entry profiles one T cell receptor (beta chain) with its context. Its antigen remains unidentified. This sample stems from a study of T cell responses to AZD1222 COVID-19 vaccine. Notes on the study in general: The sample set comprised mostly white British donors with more females, and clonal diversity was possibly underestimated. Vaccine-associated CD4 TCRs spanned spike, dominant at 160-218 and 743-854. Spike-specific TCR repertoires showed rising breadth and depth after two AZD1222 doses.

V lost 2 bases and J lost 0, with 14 bases in between. Germline assignment: CDR1 SGHRS and CDR2 YFSETQ. The CDR3 spans 16 residues. Assay: immunoSEQ multiplex PCR; the TCRdb copy retains only in-frame clones and omits some. The sample has some 97,000 clones; about 83% are singletons. The material was peripheral blood, obtained on day 0 of AZD1222 vaccination. The chain joins TRBV5-1 to TRBJ1-2, with D perhaps matching TRBD1 (6 bases). This receptor was identified in an adult in good health. Here the CDR3 reads CASSFLGQTSNYGYTF. The CDR3 nucleotides read TGCGCCAGCAGCTTCCTCGGACAGACATCTAACTATGGCTACACCTTC.